A single T cell receptor (beta chain) is shown here with its context. Its specificity is not known. The sample originates from a study of cytomegalovirus exposure and HLA in healthy donors. 13 Jbeta primers and 60 Vbeta primers were used for the PCR. Generated by immunoSEQ multiplex PCR, the TCRdb table keeps only in-frame clones and is missing some. The table shows about 140,000 clones, with roughly four fifths occurring only once. Whereas donors were nominally healthy upon sampling, unrecorded immune exposures were probable. Study outcomes and limitations: It was likely that a cluster of highly shared sequence variants was a sequencing artifact.

This TCR was sampled from an older woman in good health and CMV-seropositive. Sequenced material: PBMCs.

CDR3 sequence (DNA): TGTGCCAGCAAGGGACAGGGATCCTACAATGAGCAGTTCTTC. Translated: CASKGQGSYNEQFF. The rearrangement joins TRBV2 to TRBJ2-1, with 9 bases fitting TRBD1. The CDR3 length is 14 residues. Germline values: CDR1 SNHLY, CDR2 FYNNEI. V gave up 7 bases and J gave up 1 base; unmatched junction bases: 2.